The 26 T cell receptor beta chains below all came from one sample that was sequenced in a study of cytotoxic CD8 clonotypes in ibrutinib-treated CLL. Profiled with immunoSEQ multiplex PCR; TCRdb holds only in-frame clones, not every one. The table includes 150,000 to 200,000 clones, under 90% detected once. This material consisted of PBMCs, taken after 24 months of ibrutinib treatment. These receptors all come from a human donor with chronic lymphocytic leukemia.

CDR3 in amino acids: CASSPPTGGANYGYTF. The CDR3 nucleotides read TGCGCCAGCAGCCCACCGACAGGGGGCGCCAACTATGGCTACACCTTC. The chain has TRBV5-1 and TRBJ1-2; 10 bases line up with TRBD1. Germline V gives CDR1 SGHRS, CDR2 YFSETQ. V shed 4 bases, J shed 2 bases, and the junction held 8 bases outside the gene matches. The CDR3 contains 16 residues.

The CDR3 DNA reads as TGTGCCAGCAGCTTAACTGGGAACTACGAGCAGTACTTC. Protein sequence: CASSLTGNYEQYF. The genes are TRBV7-2 and TRBJ2-7; D call uncertain. Trimming removed 2 bases from V and 3 bases from J, with 8 bases in between. This CDR3 is built from 13 residues. Germline CDR1 is SGHTA and CDR2 is FQGNSA.

V is TRBV7-7 and J is TRBJ1-3; D not resolved. Germline CDR1 SSHAT, CDR2 FNYEAQ (reference sequence). Trimming took off 2 bases at V and 4 bases at J, with 12 bases between the two ends. There are 15 residues in the CDR3. This CDR3 reads CASSLNPGSGNTIYF. DNA of the CDR3: TGTGCCAGCAGCTTAAACCCGGGATCCGGAAACACCATATATTTT.

V is TRBV15 and J is TRBJ2-2; D ambiguous. The CDR3 spans 13 residues. CDR1 and CDR2 from the germline V gene are LNHNV and YYDKDF (reference sequence). V was trimmed by 1 base and J by 4 bases, leaving 4 bases between them. The DNA of the CDR3 is TGTGCCACCAGCAGAGTGGGCACCGGGGAGCTGTTTTTT. This encodes CATSRVGTGELFF.

The chain recombines TRBV2 with TRBJ1-5; no clear D. CDR3 length: 15 amino acids. V was cut by 3 bases and J by 0 bases, with 9 bases left in between. Germline lookup yields CDR1 SNHLY and CDR2 FYNNEI. The CDR3: CASSEVAYSNQPQHF. The CDR3 nucleotides are TGTGCCAGCAGTGAGGTCGCGTATAGCAATCAGCCCCAGCATTTT.

This chain joins TRBV4-1 and TRBJ1-1, with 7 bases that match TRBD1. The trim removed 6 bases at V and 5 bases at J, leaving 6 bases unmatched. Germline V gives CDR1 MGHRA, CDR2 YSYEKL. The CDR3 spans 13 residues. The CDR3 bases are TGCGCCAGCAGGCGGACAGGACGGACTGAAGCTTTCTTT. Translated, it gives CASRRTGRTEAFF.

The gene calls are TRBV6-1 and TRBJ2-7; 7 bases are shared with TRBD1. With V trimmed by 6 bases and J by 1 base, 6 bases remained unmatched. The germline V gene encodes CDR1 MNHNS and CDR2 SASEGT. The CDR3 consists of 14 residues. This CDR3 is CASRTPGQSYEQYF. CDR3 bases: TGTGCCAGCAGAACGCCGGGACAGTCCTACGAGCAGTACTTC.

The genes are TRBV28 and TRBJ2-1; D possibly corresponds to TRBD2 (6 bases). The V end lost 3 bases, the J end lost 10 bases, and 16 bases lay between the germline ends. CDR3 length: 14 residues. The germline CDR1 and CDR2 sequences are MDHEN and SYDVKM. The CDR3 nucleotides read TGTGCCAGCAGTTTCTTGGAGGCCCGGGGGGAGCAGTTCTTC. Translating gives CASSFLEARGEQFF.

J is TRBJ2-7 and V is TRBV28; tentatively, D is TRBD1 or TRBD2 (7 bases each). CDR1 MDHEN and CDR2 SYDVKM come from the germline V gene. CDR3 size: 14 residues. V gave up 6 bases and J gave up 5 bases, with 17 bases separating them. The chain's CDR3 is CASSPSAGGDEQYF. Written as DNA, the CDR3 is TGTGCCAGCAGCCCCTCAGCAGGGGGGGACGAGCAGTACTTC.

The chain uses TRBV28 and TRBJ1-1; a possible D gene is TRBD1 (5 bases). V was clipped by 7 bases and J by 7 bases, with 31 bases between them. The CDR3 has 18 residues. The germline CDR1 and CDR2 sequences are MDHEN and SYDVKM. The CDR3, as DNA: TGTGCCAGCACCTCCTGGGCAGGGAGGTATGGGGATGAGGGTGAAGCTTTCTTT. This sequence encodes CASTSWAGRYGDEGEAFF.

This chain links TRBV7-2 with TRBJ2-3; 14 bases align to TRBD2. V lost 1 base and J lost 5; bases outside the gene matches: 2. Germline V lookup: CDR1 SGHTA, CDR2 FQGNSA. CDR3 length: 16 residues. The CDR3 DNA reads TGTGCCAGCAGCTTAGTCGGGACTAGCGGGAGAGATACGCAGTATTTT. Translating gives CASSLVGTSGRDTQYF.

The chain recombines TRBV2 with TRBJ2-2, with D perhaps given as TRBD1 or TRBD2 (5 bases each). The ends were cut back, 9 bases at V and 2 bases at J, with 16 bases in the middle. CDR3 length equals 15 residues. CDR1 is SNHLY, CDR2 FYNNEI, per germline. The CDR3 coding sequence is TGTGCCAGGCAACCCGGGGACGCTAACACCGGGGAGCTGTTTTTT. This translates into CARQPGDANTGELFF.

The rearrangement joins TRBV6-4 to TRBJ2-3; TRBD2 matches at 7 bases. The germline V gene encodes CDR1 MRHNA and CDR2 SNTAGT. There are 16 residues in the CDR3. Germline trimming cut 6 bases from V and 3 bases from J; bases unmatched to any gene: 12. Written as DNA, the CDR3 is TGTGCCAGCAGAATCCCAGCGGGGCTCCTTACAGATACGCAGTATTTT. It encodes CASRIPAGLLTDTQYF.

The V and J genes are TRBV5-1 and TRBJ1-3; D is ambiguous. In germline, CDR1 is SGHRS, CDR2 YFSETQ. This CDR3 spans 13 amino acids. V gave up 5 bases and J gave up 0 bases, with 6 bases separating them. CDR3 amino acids: CASRQSSGNTIYF. CDR3 bases: TGCGCCAGCAGACAGTCCTCTGGAAACACCATATATTTT.

This chain uses TRBV4-3 with TRBJ1-1, with a tentative D call TRBD1 (6 bases). The V and J ends lost 1 base and 5 bases respectively, with 14 bases between them. Germline V gene data show CDR1 as LGHNA and CDR2 as YSLEER. The CDR3 totals 15 residues. CDR3 nucleotides: TGCGCCAGCAGCCAAGGACCGGGAAGGGGGACTGAAGCTTTCTTT. Translation gives CASSQGPGRGTEAFF.

The rearrangement links TRBV11-2 to TRBJ1-1; 7 nucleotides agree with TRBD1. The J segment lost 1 base and the V segment lost 5 bases, leaving 10 bases of the junction unmatched. CDR3 length equals 16 residues. Germline CDR1 reads SGHAT; CDR2 reads FQNNGV. The CDR3 protein is CASSRTGELTNTEAFF. CDR3 nucleotides: TGTGCCAGCAGCCGCACAGGGGAGCTCACGAACACTGAAGCTTTCTTT.

This clone has just one count. Other nucleotide sequences in the sample specify the same CDR3. The chain is built from TRBV7-6 and TRBJ1-1; D ambiguous. With 3 bases removed from V and 1 base from J, the gap between germline ends came to 6 bases. CDR1 is SGHVS, CDR2 FNYEAQ, per germline. The CDR3 runs 13 residues. DNA for the CDR3: TGTGCCAGCAGCTTGGGCCAGAACACTGAAGCTTTCTTT. This gives the protein CASSLGQNTEAFF.

This clone showed up just once. The chain carries TRBV18 and TRBJ2-1; the D gene is possibly TRBD1 (5 bases). The CDR3 length is 12 residues. With 4 bases removed from V and 7 bases from J, the gap between germline ends came to 8 bases. Germline CDR1 reads KGHSH; CDR2 reads LQKENI. The CDR3 DNA sequence: TGTGCCAGCTCACGCCAGGGAAATGAGCAGTTCTTC. This translates into CASSRQGNEQFF. Filled out from reference TRBV18 and TRBJ2-1, the complete variable domain reads NAGVMQNPRHLVRRRGQEARLRCSPMKGHSHVYWYRQLPEEGLKFMVYLQKENIIDESGMPKERFSAEFPKEGPSILRIQQVVRGDSAAYFCASSRQGNEQFFGPGTRLTVL.

This clone was detected once. The V call is TRBV5-1, the J call TRBJ2-2; 8 bases map to TRBD1. Per the germline V gene, CDR1 is SGHRS and CDR2 is YFSETQ. V was pared by 4 bases and J by 7 bases, with 15 bases of the junction left unmatched. This CDR3 has 17 amino acids. CDR3 sequence: CASSPGSGRGLHGELFF. The CDR3 nucleotides are TGCGCCAGCAGCCCTGGAAGCGGCAGGGGGCTACACGGGGAGCTGTTTTTT. The full variable domain, completed using reference TRBV5-1 and TRBJ2-2, is KAGVTQTPRYLIKTRGQQVTLSCSPISGHRSVSWYQQTPGQGLQFLFEYFSETQRNKGNFPGRFSGRQFSNSRSEMNVSTLELGDSALYLCASSPGSGRGLHGELFFGEGSRLTVL.

Of note for this clone: One junction end does not reproduce the germline sequence, and a read error may be involved. The rearrangement joins TRBV7-2 to TRBJ2-7, with no clear D. This CDR3 is built from 15 residues. Germline V gene data show CDR1 as SGHTA and CDR2 as FQGNSA. This CDR3 reads CASSLEPGSSHEQYF. CDR3 nucleotide sequence: TGTGCCAGCAGCCTAGAGCCGGGTTCCTCCCACGAGCAGTACTTC.

The V gene is TRBV13, the J gene TRBJ2-5, with a weak D call TRBD2 (7 bases). Germline V gene lookup returns CDR1 PRHDT and CDR2 FYEKMQ (reference sequence). The ends were cut back, 2 bases at V and 5 bases at J, with 15 bases in the middle. The CDR3 runs to 15 residues. The CDR3: CASSLRRGPGETQYF. The CDR3 nucleotides are TGTGCCAGCAGCTTAAGGCGGGGGCCGGGGGAGACCCAGTACTTC. Based on the CDR3 plus reference TRBV13 and TRBJ2-5, the full variable domain is AAGVIQSPRHLIKEKRETATLKCYPIPRHDTVYWYQQGPGQDPQFLISFYEKMQSDKGSIPDRFSAQQFSDYHSELNMSSLELGDSALYFCASSLRRGPGETQYFGPGTRLLVL.

This clone was counted a single time. This chain joins TRBV5-8 and TRBJ1-1; possibly TRBD1 for D (5 bases). With 0 bases removed from V and 0 bases from J, the gap between germline ends came to 12 bases. CDR1 and CDR2 from the germline V gene are SGHTS and YDEGEE. The CDR3 is made up of 16 amino acids. The CDR3 loop is CASSLAWAGMNTEAFF. DNA for the CDR3: TGTGCCAGCAGCTTGGCCTGGGCAGGGATGAACACTGAAGCTTTCTTT.

The chain is built from TRBV19 and TRBJ2-7; the match to TRBD1 covers 7 bases. V trimming: 9 bases; J trimming: 1 base; junction bases outside the gene matches: 9. The CDR3 consists of 14 residues. CDR1 LNHDA and CDR2 SQIVND come from the germline V gene (reference sequence). CDR3 sequence reads: CASGDSPVSYEQYF. For the CDR3, the DNA is TGTGCCAGCGGGGACAGTCCAGTTTCCTACGAGCAGTACTTC. Combining the CDR3 with reference TRBV19 and TRBJ2-7 gives the whole variable domain DGGITQSPKYLFRKEGQNVTLSCEQNLNHDAMYWYRQDPGQGLRLIYYSQIVNDFQKGDIAEGYSVSREKKESFPLTVTSAQKNPTAFYLCASGDSPVSYEQYFGPGTRLTVT.

The chain combines TRBV10-1 with TRBJ2-1; TRBD1 agrees at 10 bases. V shed 7 bases, J shed 1 base, and the junction held 1 base outside the gene matches. Germline CDR1 and CDR2: WNHNN and SYGVQD (reference sequence). This CDR3 spans 14 amino acids. CDR3 protein: CASTGQGSYNEQFF. The CDR3 nucleotides are TGCGCCAGCACGGGACAGGGGTCCTACAATGAGCAGTTCTTC.

The rearrangement links TRBV7-2 to TRBJ2-2; weak D call: TRBD2 (6 bases). V was clipped by 5 bases and J by 5 bases, with 12 bases between them. The CDR3 length is 14 residues. Germline V gene sequence: CDR1 SGHTA, CDR2 FQGNSA. The CDR3 region is CASSPRAGTGELFF. DNA of the CDR3: TGTGCCAGCAGCCCAAGGGCGGGGACCGGGGAGCTGTTTTTT.

The J gene is TRBJ2-5, the V gene TRBV28, with D unclear. Germline values: CDR1 MDHEN, CDR2 SYDVKM. This CDR3 region has 11 residues. Between the trimmed V and J ends, which lost 6 bases and 11 bases, there was a span of 13 bases. The CDR3 DNA follows: TGTGCCAGCAGCTCAGCGATCACACAGTACTTC. This translates into CASSSAITQYF.